This TCR beta chain was profiled in a study of cytomegalovirus exposure and HLA in healthy donors. Findings and limits, study-wide: Fewer N-insertions than the 666-donor mean were reportedly shown by an Asian-associated ancestry cluster in a later analysis. Available immune exposure information covered CMV serostatus only. The authors later linked a missense DCLRE1C variant to TCR beta V- and J-gene trimming.

Vbeta (60) and Jbeta (13) primers were used in the PCR. In the source study's methods: Per a later analysis, the number of unique TCR beta chains was roughly 83 million, of which 8.5 million to 11 million were shared. TCRdb keeps only in-frame clones here, not all; method: immunoSEQ multiplex PCR. V and J calls and clone size are those listed in that table; D and trimming were worked out from the DNA. Here the sample spans around 200,000 clones, 70% to 85% being singletons. A single count supports this clone. Its antigen is not identified. The TCR sequence derives from a woman aged 40 to 50 in good health and CMV-seronegative. Specimen: PBMCs.

CDR3 coding DNA: TGTGCCACCACTTTTTTGAGAGTAGACTATGGCTACACCTTC. It specifies CATTFLRVDYGYTF. The rearrangement uses TRBV7-2 and TRBJ1-2; no definite D call. The CDR3 has 14 residues. Germline lookup yields CDR1 SGHTA and CDR2 FQGNSA. V lost 10 bases and J 3 bases, leaving 18 bases between the germline ends.